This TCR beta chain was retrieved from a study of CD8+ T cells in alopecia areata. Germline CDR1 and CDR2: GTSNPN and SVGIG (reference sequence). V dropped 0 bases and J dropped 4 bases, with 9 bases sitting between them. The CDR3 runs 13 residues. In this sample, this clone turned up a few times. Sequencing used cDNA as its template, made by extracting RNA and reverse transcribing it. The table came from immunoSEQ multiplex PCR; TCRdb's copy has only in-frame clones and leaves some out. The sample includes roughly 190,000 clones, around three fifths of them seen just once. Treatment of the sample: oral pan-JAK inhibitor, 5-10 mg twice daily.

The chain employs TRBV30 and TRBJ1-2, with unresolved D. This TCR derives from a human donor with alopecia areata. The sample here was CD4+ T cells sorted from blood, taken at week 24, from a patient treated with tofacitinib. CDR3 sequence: CAWSVEAAYGYTF. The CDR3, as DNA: TGTGCCTGGAGTGTAGAGGCAGCCTATGGCTACACCTTC.